These T cell receptor beta chains were read from a single sample in a study of vaccination effects on CD4 cells after COVID-19. Their antigens remain unidentified. Clones were sequenced by immunoSEQ multiplex PCR, and TCRdb holds only the in-frame ones, with some missing. The sample yields 20,000 to 30,000 clones, about 76% seen once. Sequences were derived from CD4+ T cells from PBMCs cultured with SARS-CoV-2 spike peptides, sampled before COVID-19 vaccination. The receptors were sampled from a human donor who received a COVID-19 vaccine. Each CDR3 is given with its conserved first and last residue. Each record gives: J gene, clone size, D gene, V gene, CDR3 DNA, CDR3 protein. The D gene is left open where the match is weak. Expanded clones are given a class, and other clones once, few, many or no size at all.

J gene: TRBJ1-2
clone size: NA
D gene: NA
V gene: TRBV5-6
CDR3 DNA: TGTGCCAGCAGGGGACGGGCGACTAACTATGGCTACACCTTC
CDR3 protein: CASRGRATNYGYTF

J gene: TRBJ1-2
clone size: NA
D gene: NA
V gene: TRBV14
CDR3 DNA: TGTGCCAGCAGCCAAGGAGTCTCTTATGGCTACACCTTC
CDR3 protein: CASSQGVSYGYTF

J gene: TRBJ2-7
clone size: NA
D gene: TRBD2
V gene: TRBV4-2
CDR3 DNA: TGTGCCAGCAGCCACCTGGTCGGGCGACTAGCGGGTTCCTACGAGCAGTACTTC
CDR3 protein: CASSHLVGRLAGSYEQYF

J gene: TRBJ1-3
clone size: NA
D gene: NA
V gene: TRBV27
CDR3 DNA: TGTGCCAGCAGTTTACTAGCGTCCGGAAACACCATATATTTT
CDR3 protein: CASSLLASGNTIYF

J gene: TRBJ1-2
clone size: NA
D gene: NA
V gene: TRBV6-5
CDR3 DNA: TGTGCCAGCAGATCCCGGGGACGGGATAACTATGGCTACACCTTC
CDR3 protein: CASRSRGRDNYGYTF

J gene: TRBJ2-1
clone size: once
D gene: NA
V gene: TRBV12-5
CDR3 DNA: TGTGCTAGTGGCCACGGGTACAATGAGCAGTTCTTC
CDR3 protein: CASGHGYNEQFF

J gene: TRBJ2-2
clone size: NA
D gene: NA
V gene: TRBV7-9
CDR3 DNA: TGTGCCAGCAGCTTTGGGGATAGTTCGGAGCTGTTTTTT
CDR3 protein: CASSFGDSSELFF

J gene: TRBJ1-6
clone size: NA
D gene: TRBD1
V gene: TRBV5-6
CDR3 DNA: TGTGCCAGCAGCACCCACCGGGACAGCTCCTATAATTCACCCCTCCACTTT
CDR3 protein: CASSTHRDSSYNSPLHF

J gene: TRBJ2-6
clone size: NA
D gene: NA
V gene: TRBV19
CDR3 DNA: TGTGCCAGTAGTATTCGGGACGGGGACTCTGGGGCCAACGTCCTGACTTTC
CDR3 protein: CASSIRDGDSGANVLTF

J gene: TRBJ1-1
clone size: few
D gene: NA
V gene: TRBV6-5
CDR3 DNA: TGTGCCAGCAGTCCTCGAGGTCGCCCTGAAGCTTTCTTT
CDR3 protein: CASSPRGRPEAFF

J gene: TRBJ1-2
clone size: NA
D gene: TRBD1
V gene: TRBV6-1
CDR3 DNA: TGTGCCAGCAGCCGGACAGGGGAATATGGCTACACCTTC
CDR3 protein: CASSRTGEYGYTF

J gene: TRBJ1-4
clone size: NA
D gene: NA
V gene: TRBV6-5
CDR3 DNA: TGTGCCAGCAGTCCGACACCGGCAAATAAAAAACTGTTTTTT
CDR3 protein: CASSPTPANKKLFF

J gene: TRBJ2-7
clone size: NA
D gene: NA
V gene: TRBV27
CDR3 DNA: TGTGCCAGCAGTACCGTGGGTAGTTTGGAGTACTTC
CDR3 protein: CASSTVGSLEYF

J gene: TRBJ1-1
clone size: NA
D gene: NA
V gene: TRBV24-1
CDR3 DNA: TGTGCCACTCGTAACAGGGCCGGTGAAGCTTTCTTT
CDR3 protein: CATRNRAGEAFF

J gene: TRBJ1-1
clone size: once
D gene: NA
V gene: TRBV5-1
CDR3 DNA: TGCGCCAGCAGCTTAACAACACAGCCGAACACTGAAGCTTTCTTT
CDR3 protein: CASSLTTQPNTEAFF

J gene: TRBJ2-5
clone size: few
D gene: NA
V gene: TRBV11-3
CDR3 DNA: TGTGCCAGCAGCAGCCAAGAGACCCAGTACTTC
CDR3 protein: CASSSQETQYF

J gene: TRBJ1-2
clone size: NA
D gene: TRBD1
V gene: TRBV29-1
CDR3 DNA: TGCAGCGTTCTGGGACAGGATCATATGGGCTACACCTTC
CDR3 protein: CSVLGQDHMGYTF

J gene: TRBJ1-6
clone size: once
D gene: NA
V gene: TRBV7-9
CDR3 DNA: TGTGCCAGCAGCTTAGCTTACCAGATAAATTCACCCCTCCACTTT
CDR3 protein: CASSLAYQINSPLHF

J gene: TRBJ1-3
clone size: NA
D gene: NA
V gene: TRBV6-5
CDR3 DNA: TGTGCCAGCAGTTACCGCGGGGCCGACACCTACACCATATATTTT
CDR3 protein: CASSYRGADTYTIYF

J gene: TRBJ2-1
clone size: NA
D gene: TRBD2
V gene: TRBV10-3
CDR3 DNA: TGTGCCATCAGTTGGACTAGCGGGGAGTACAATGAGCAGTTCTTC
CDR3 protein: CAISWTSGEYNEQFF

J gene: TRBJ1-1
clone size: NA
D gene: TRBD1
V gene: TRBV19
CDR3 DNA: TGTGCCAGTAGTATAGATGGATACAGGGGTTCGGAAGTTTGGAACACTGAAGCTTTCTTT
CDR3 protein: CASSIDGYRGSEVWNTEAFF

J gene: TRBJ2-2
clone size: NA
D gene: NA
V gene: TRBV9
CDR3 DNA: TGTGCCAGCACCCTAGACACCGGGGAGCTGTTTTTT
CDR3 protein: CASTLDTGELFF

J gene: TRBJ2-4
clone size: NA
D gene: TRBD2
V gene: TRBV4-1
CDR3 DNA: TGCGCCAGCAGCCAAGAGAGGACGGGGGGGCTTGCAAGAGCCAAAAACATTCAGTACTTC
CDR3 protein: CASSQERTGGLARAKNIQYF

J gene: TRBJ2-3
clone size: NA
D gene: NA
V gene: TRBV5-1
CDR3 DNA: TGCGCCAGCAGCTTGGGGCCCCGGGACGGTAGCACAGATACGCAGTATTTT
CDR3 protein: CASSLGPRDGSTDTQYF

J gene: TRBJ2-5
clone size: NA
D gene: TRBD1
V gene: TRBV25-1
CDR3 DNA: TGTGCCAGCAGTGGCGGGACAGGGTCTCCCAAGACCCAGTACTTC
CDR3 protein: CASSGGTGSPKTQYF

J gene: TRBJ2-7
clone size: NA
D gene: NA
V gene: TRBV9
CDR3 DNA: TGTGCCAGCAGCGTAGAGGTGGGAGGTTACGAGCAGTACTTC
CDR3 protein: CASSVEVGGYEQYF

J gene: TRBJ2-1
clone size: NA
D gene: TRBD1
V gene: TRBV19
CDR3 DNA: TGTGCCAGTAGTATTTTCCCCCACTCGACAGGGGCGCACACGGGCTCCTACAATGAGCAGTTCTTC
CDR3 protein: CASSIFPHSTGAHTGSYNEQFF

J gene: TRBJ2-3
clone size: few
D gene: TRBD2
V gene: TRBV3-1/TRBV3-2
CDR3 DNA: TGTGCCAGCAGATCCGGACTAGCGGGAGCCGATACGCAGTATTTT
CDR3 protein: CASRSGLAGADTQYF

J gene: TRBJ2-3
clone size: NA
D gene: TRBD2
V gene: TRBV7-2
CDR3 DNA: TGTGCCAGCAGCTGGCGAGCGGGGGACACAGATACGCAGTATTTT
CDR3 protein: CASSWRAGDTDTQYF

J gene: TRBJ2-7
clone size: NA
D gene: NA
V gene: TRBV7-8
CDR3 DNA: TGTGCCAGCAGCTTAGAGAGGGTGTACTCCTACGAGCAGTACTTC
CDR3 protein: CASSLERVYSYEQYF

J gene: TRBJ2-5
clone size: NA
D gene: NA
V gene: TRBV11-2
CDR3 DNA: TGTGCCAGCAGCTTGTGGGAGCGAGAGACCCAGTACTTC
CDR3 protein: CASSLWERETQYF

J gene: TRBJ1-4
clone size: NA
D gene: TRBD1
V gene: TRBV4-1
CDR3 DNA: TGCGCCAGCAGCCAAGATGGGGGGGTCGGACAGGGACTGGGAACTAATGAAAAACTGTTTTTT
CDR3 protein: CASSQDGGVGQGLGTNEKLFF

J gene: TRBJ1-6
clone size: NA
D gene: NA
V gene: TRBV28
CDR3 DNA: TGTGCCAGCAGTGTACATGGACAATTAAATTCACCCCTCCACTTT
CDR3 protein: CASSVHGQLNSPLHF

J gene: TRBJ1-2
clone size: NA
D gene: TRBD1
V gene: TRBV13
CDR3 DNA: TGTGCCAGCAGCGGGTACAGGGGATCCTATGGCTACACCTTC
CDR3 protein: CASSGYRGSYGYTF

J gene: TRBJ1-4
clone size: once
D gene: NA
V gene: TRBV10-3
CDR3 DNA: TGTGCCATCAAGTCGGACGGAATGAGCGGAAAACTGTTTTTT
CDR3 protein: CAIKSDGMSGKLFF

J gene: TRBJ1-2
clone size: NA
D gene: NA
V gene: TRBV11-2
CDR3 DNA: TGTGCCAGCAGCTTAACGGACAGTTATGGCTACACCTTC
CDR3 protein: CASSLTDSYGYTF

J gene: TRBJ1-2
clone size: NA
D gene: TRBD1
V gene: TRBV10-1
CDR3 DNA: TGCGCCAGCAGTGAGGGAGGGACAGGTTCCTCTGGCTACACCTTC
CDR3 protein: CASSEGGTGSSGYTF

J gene: TRBJ2-3
clone size: NA
D gene: NA
V gene: TRBV6-4
CDR3 DNA: TGTGCCAGCAGCCGTCGGGACAGCGGGTCGGATACGCAGTATTTT
CDR3 protein: CASSRRDSGSDTQYF

J gene: TRBJ2-5
clone size: NA
D gene: NA
V gene: TRBV5-1
CDR3 DNA: TGCGCCAGCAGCTTGTCAGCAGGACCGGAGACCCAGTACTTC
CDR3 protein: CASSLSAGPETQYF

J gene: TRBJ2-2
clone size: NA
D gene: NA
V gene: TRBV9
CDR3 DNA: TGTGCCAGCAGTACTACAGGATCATCGCCCGGGGAGCTGTTTTTT
CDR3 protein: CASSTTGSSPGELFF

J gene: TRBJ2-3
clone size: NA
D gene: NA
V gene: TRBV2
CDR3 DNA: TGTGCCAGCAGTGAAGGCGGGGCTAGCGCTAGCACAGATACGCAGTATTTT
CDR3 protein: CASSEGGASASTDTQYF

J gene: TRBJ1-2
clone size: NA
D gene: TRBD1
V gene: TRBV6-5
CDR3 DNA: TGTGCCAGCAGCAGGGACAGCTCTAACTATGGCTACACCTTC
CDR3 protein: CASSRDSSNYGYTF

J gene: TRBJ1-2
clone size: once
D gene: NA
V gene: TRBV6-5
CDR3 DNA: TGTGCCAGCACGCGGTTAAGCTATGGCTACACCTTC
CDR3 protein: CASTRLSYGYTF

J gene: TRBJ1-1
clone size: NA
D gene: NA
V gene: TRBV10-3
CDR3 DNA: TGTGCCATCAGTGACGGGACACATGAAGCTTTCTTT
CDR3 protein: CAISDGTHEAFF

J gene: TRBJ2-7
clone size: NA
D gene: NA
V gene: TRBV5-5
CDR3 DNA: TGTGCCAGCAGCCCGGGGGTGACAGTGTCCTACGAGCAGTACTTC
CDR3 protein: CASSPGVTVSYEQYF

J gene: TRBJ1-2
clone size: NA
D gene: TRBD1
V gene: TRBV24-1
CDR3 DNA: TGTGCCACCAGTGATCAGGGGGCCAACTATGGCTACACCTTC
CDR3 protein: CATSDQGANYGYTF

J gene: TRBJ2-3
clone size: NA
D gene: NA
V gene: TRBV14
CDR3 DNA: TGTGCCAGCAGCCGGCAGGGGAAAATAAGGACAGATACGCAGTATTTT
CDR3 protein: CASSRQGKIRTDTQYF

J gene: TRBJ1-6
clone size: NA
D gene: NA
V gene: TRBV5-1
CDR3 DNA: TGCGCCAGCAGCGCGGACCCGGGTGGTTCACCCCTCCACTTT
CDR3 protein: CASSADPGGSPLHF

J gene: TRBJ1-4
clone size: NA
D gene: TRBD1
V gene: TRBV7-9
CDR3 DNA: TGTGCCAGCAGCCCCGGACAGGGGGCTTTTCGGGAAAAACTGTTTTTT
CDR3 protein: CASSPGQGAFREKLFF

J gene: TRBJ2-7
clone size: NA
D gene: NA
V gene: TRBV29-1
CDR3 DNA: TGCAGCGTTGGGTTAAAGCTGACCCACGAGCAGTACTTC
CDR3 protein: CSVGLKLTHEQYF

J gene: TRBJ2-3
clone size: once
D gene: NA
V gene: TRBV11-3
CDR3 DNA: TGTGCCAGCAGCCTGAAAGGTAGCACAGATACGCAGTATTTT
CDR3 protein: CASSLKGSTDTQYF

J gene: TRBJ2-1
clone size: NA
D gene: TRBD2
V gene: TRBV27
CDR3 DNA: TGTGCCAGCAGCAAACAAACTAGCGGGGGGGCCTATGAGCAGTTCTTC
CDR3 protein: CASSKQTSGGAYEQFF

J gene: TRBJ1-5
clone size: NA
D gene: TRBD1
V gene: TRBV12-5
CDR3 DNA: TGTGCTAGTGGACCCCCGGGACAGGGGTCGTGGCAGCCCCAGCATTTT
CDR3 protein: CASGPPGQGSWQPQHF

J gene: TRBJ2-1
clone size: NA
D gene: TRBD2
V gene: TRBV2
CDR3 DNA: TGTGCCAGCAGGATGGGGACTAGCGGGGGGGTCTTC
CDR3 protein: CASRMGTSGGVF

J gene: TRBJ1-1
clone size: once
D gene: NA
V gene: TRBV11-2
CDR3 DNA: TGTGCCAGCAGCTCACGGAACACTGAAGCTTTCTTT
CDR3 protein: CASSSRNTEAFF

J gene: TRBJ2-3
clone size: NA
D gene: NA
V gene: TRBV30
CDR3 DNA: TGTGCCTCCCCCAGGGGGGGGACGGCAGATACGCAGTATTTT
CDR3 protein: CASPRGGTADTQYF

J gene: TRBJ1-2
clone size: NA
D gene: NA
V gene: TRBV10-3
CDR3 DNA: TGTGCCATCAGTGGACGCTTGGACTATGGCTACACCTTC
CDR3 protein: CAISGRLDYGYTF

J gene: TRBJ1-4
clone size: NA
D gene: NA
V gene: TRBV5-1
CDR3 DNA: TGCGCCAGCAGCTTCGGGGGGGCTAATGAAAAACTGTTTTTT
CDR3 protein: CASSFGGANEKLFF